The 7 T cell receptor beta chains in this list originate from one sample, sequenced in a study of OX40 agonist ivuxolimab in advanced cancers. Data came from immunoSEQ multiplex PCR; TCRdb stores just in-frame clones and leaves some out. This sample carries fewer than 30,000 clones, 85% of them seen once, and the ten largest clones take roughly 29%. The sequences come from CD4+ or CD8+ T cells sorted from blood, collected in a trial of the OX40 agonist ivuxolimab. These receptors were collected from an adult with an advanced solid tumor such as melanoma, head and neck, liver or kidney cancer.

Only one count was recorded for this clone. This rearrangement joins TRBV11-2 to TRBJ2-5; D is undetermined. The V gene lost 2 bases and the J gene lost 2 bases, with 9 bases spanning the gap. This CDR3 is 14 amino acids long. Germline V gene lookup returns CDR1 SGHAT and CDR2 FQNNGV. CDR3 amino acids: CASSLTAGQETQYF. CDR3 DNA sequence: TGTGCCAGCAGCTTAACAGCTGGGCAAGAGACCCAGTACTTC.

The V and J genes are TRBV27 and TRBJ2-7; D unresolved. Germline V gives CDR1 MNHEY, CDR2 SMNVEV (reference sequence). Between the trimmed V and J ends, which lost 2 bases and 2 bases, there was a span of 10 bases. CDR3 length: 14 residues. CDR3: CASSLGRIPYEQYF. In nucleotides, the CDR3 is TGTGCCAGCAGTTTAGGACGGATTCCCTACGAGCAGTACTTC.

This clone appeared a single time. The genes are TRBV7-9 and TRBJ1-1; D remains ambiguous. The CDR3 has 13 amino acids. The germline V gene encodes CDR1 SEHNR and CDR2 FQNEAQ (reference sequence). The V gene lost 8 bases and the J gene lost 5 bases, with 15 bases spanning the gap. CDR3 protein: CASVPGLGTEAFF. CDR3 DNA sequence: TGTGCCAGCGTCCCAGGCTTGGGAACTGAAGCTTTCTTT.

This clone is deemed medium-sized. The V gene is TRBV9, the J gene TRBJ2-2; 8 bases agree with TRBD2. There are 17 residues in the CDR3. CDR1 and CDR2 (germline): SGDLS, YYNGEE. Losses at the gene ends were 2 bases for V and 4 bases for J; bases not matched to a gene: 10. The DNA of the CDR3 is TGTGCCAGCAGCGTCAGGCGGGAGGCCGTATCCACCGGGGAGCTGTTTTTT. Encoded protein: CASSVRREAVSTGELFF.

The chain has TRBV27 and TRBJ1-1; D is ambiguous. The CDR3 is 11 amino acids. Germline CDR1 and CDR2: MNHEY and SMNVEV (reference sequence). V lost 2 bases and J lost 2, with 0 bases in between. The CDR3 bases are TGTGCCAGCAGTTTAAACACTGAAGCTTTCTTT. It codes for CASSLNTEAFF.

V and J are TRBV7-9 and TRBJ2-1, with TRBD2 identical over 7 bases. CDR1 and CDR2 (germline): SEHNR, FQNEAQ (reference sequence). This CDR3 has 12 residues. Unmatched junction bases numbered 3, after V lost 1 base and J lost 12 bases. Written as DNA, the CDR3 is TGTGCCAGCAGCTTAGGAGAGCGGGGGCAGTTCTTC. It is translated as CASSLGERGQFF.

The chain uses TRBV11-3 and TRBJ2-7; D unclear. The germline gives CDR1 SGHNT, CDR2 YENEEA. V lost 1 base and J 3 bases, leaving 7 bases between the germline ends. The CDR3 is 13 amino acids. The DNA of the CDR3 is TGTGCCAGCAGCTTAGTCGGCAACTACGAGCAGTACTTC. Translation: CASSLVGNYEQYF.